The sequence of this T cell receptor (beta chain) was determined in a study of cytomegalovirus exposure and HLA in healthy donors. General study results and limits: In vitro testing confirmed a few CMV-associated chains as specific for CMV antigens. There were 164 TCR beta chains listed as cytomegalovirus-associated.

Profiling relied on immunoSEQ multiplex PCR, and the TCRdb table lists in-frame clones only, not all of them. The sample gives 130,000 to 150,000 clones, 85% to 90% of which show up once; 6.2% is in the top ten. The donors were in the roughly 120-subject validation cohort; that cohort was separate from the roughly 660-subject first cohort. On this clone itself: The target antigen is unknown.

The TCR sequence derives from a woman in her 30s in good health and CMV-seropositive. The specimen was PBMCs.

CDR3 protein: CASSLGGEKLFF. In DNA, the CDR3 is TGCGCCAGCAGCTTAGGAGGTGAAAAACTGTTTTTT. The chain is built from TRBV5-1 and TRBJ1-4, with D uncertain. CDR1 and CDR2 (germline): SGHRS, YFSETQ. The CDR3 is 12 residues long. V lost 2 bases, J lost 7 bases, and 6 bases lay in between.